One T cell receptor beta chain is described in this entry. The entry originates in a study of blood T cell repertoires in COVID-19. CDR3 length equals 14 residues. Germline-derived CDR1 and CDR2 are WNHNN and SYGVQD (reference sequence). V was pared by 7 bases and J by 6 bases, with 8 bases of the junction left unmatched. Measured with immunoSEQ multiplex PCR; TCRdb has only the in-frame clones, and not every one. The table records some 100,000 clones, approximately 80% of them present only once. The chain combines TRBV10-1 with TRBJ2-1, with 8 bases lining up with TRBD1. The sequence was obtained from a man aged 70 or older with active or convalescent COVID-19. The sample was peripheral blood. For the CDR3, the DNA is TGCGCCAGCACCCCGGGACAGGCCCCCAATGAGCAGTTCTTC. Protein sequence: CASTPGQAPNEQFF.